One and the same sample provided the 20 T cell receptor beta chains below, sequenced in a study of blood T cell repertoires in COVID-19. Libraries were prepared by immunoSEQ multiplex PCR; TCRdb keeps only in-frame clonotypes and omits some of them. Here the sample spans some 96,000 clones, over 75% being singletons. Sequencing was done on a sample of peripheral blood. The origin of the receptors is a human donor in a cohort sampled during active COVID-19.

The CDR3 region has the DNA TGCGCCAGCAGCGAGTCTTTAAACACCGGGGAGCTGTTTTTT. Translation: CASSESLNTGELFF. This sequence joins TRBV5-1 and TRBJ2-2; D gene unclear. This CDR3 spans 14 amino acids. From germline, CDR1 is SGHRS and CDR2 YFSETQ. With 4 bases removed from V and 2 bases from J, the gap between germline ends came to 9 bases.

The chain carries TRBV12-3 or TRBV12-4 and TRBJ2-5; D unresolved. This CDR3 is built from 13 residues. Trimming removed 4 bases from V and 5 bases from J, with 11 bases in between. This CDR3 is CASSSTRWETQYF. The CDR3 nucleotides read TGTGCCAGCAGTTCCACCAGATGGGAGACCCAGTACTTC.

The chain joins TRBV7-2 to TRBJ1-5, with D perhaps matching TRBD1 (5 bases). V lost 0 bases, J lost 9 bases, and 9 bases lay in between. Germline assignment: CDR1 SGHTA and CDR2 FQGNSA. CDR3 length: 13 amino acids. The CDR3: CASSLADGGPQHF. The CDR3 DNA reads TGTGCCAGCAGCTTAGCGGACGGGGGGCCCCAGCATTTT.

This chain links TRBV12-3 or TRBV12-4 with TRBJ2-3, with D uncertain. The length of the CDR3 is 13 residues. The V end was cut by 3 bases, the J end by 0 bases, with 4 bases between. The CDR3 protein is CASSLGSTDTQYF. The DNA of the CDR3 is TGTGCCAGCAGTTTGGGCAGCACAGATACGCAGTATTTT.

The chain has TRBV14 and TRBJ2-7, with D perhaps matching TRBD1 (7 bases). Germline assignment: CDR1 SGHDN and CDR2 FVKESK. The CDR3 length is 15 residues. Trimming took 1 base from V and 6 from J, leaving 16 bases between them. The CDR3 DNA reads TGTGCCAGCAGCCAAGGTCCCCCAGGGGGGAGCGAGCAGTACTTC. This codes for CASSQGPPGGSEQYF.

The V call is TRBV29-1, the J call TRBJ1-1; a possible D gene is TRBD1 (5 bases). This CDR3 region has 12 residues. V was shortened by 0 bases and J by 5 bases, with 7 bases between the two germline ends. Germline-derived CDR1 and CDR2 are SQVTM and ANQGSEA. The CDR3 DNA is TGCAGCGTTGAAGAGGGGGGGACTGAAGCTTTCTTT. Amino acid sequence: CSVEEGGTEAFF.

This clone was counted a few times. This chain uses TRBV10-3 with TRBJ1-6; the match to TRBD1 covers 8 bases. The germline gives CDR1 ENHRY, CDR2 SYGVKD. The CDR3 is 15 residues long. Unmatched junction bases numbered 6, after V lost 6 bases and J lost 5 bases. The CDR3 nucleotides are TGTGCCATCAGAGGGACAGGAGGGGATAATTCACCCCTCCACTTT. Translating gives CAIRGTGGDNSPLHF.

The genes are TRBV15 and TRBJ2-7; D is unclear. The CDR3 covers 13 residues. The V gene lost 1 base and the J gene lost 3 bases, with 7 bases spanning the gap. Germline V CDR1 and CDR2: LNHNV, YYDKDF (reference sequence). CDR3 sequence reads: CATSRGNGYEQYF. The DNA of the CDR3 is TGTGCCACCAGCAGAGGTAACGGCTACGAGCAGTACTTC. Drawing the rest from reference TRBV15 and TRBJ2-7, the complete variable domain is DAMVIQNPRYQVTQFGKPVTLSCSQTLNHNVMYWYQQKSSQAPKLLFHYYDKDFNNEADTPDNFQSRRPNTSFCFLDIRSPGLGDTAMYLCATSRGNGYEQYFGPGTRLTVT.

The chain joins TRBV10-3 to TRBJ2-3; D possibly corresponds to TRBD1 (6 bases). The CDR3 loop spans 13 amino acids. Germline CDR1 reads ENHRY; CDR2 reads SYGVKD. V gave up 4 bases and J gave up 2 bases, with 7 bases separating them. The CDR3 spells CAISGDTTDTQYF. CDR3 in DNA: TGTGCCATCAGTGGGGACACCACAGATACGCAGTATTTT.

V is TRBV2 and J is TRBJ2-1; TRBD2 agrees at 13 bases. V was clipped by 9 bases and J by 8 bases; unmatched bases: 4. Germline CDR1 is SNHLY and CDR2 is FYNNEI. The CDR3 totals 13 residues. DNA for the CDR3: TGTGCCAGGAGACTAGCGGGGGGTTATGAGCAGTTCTTC. Its protein is CARRLAGGYEQFF.

The chain recombines TRBV2 with TRBJ2-7; 9 bases align to TRBD1. CDR3 length: 14 amino acids. Germline trimming cut 6 bases from V and 7 bases from J; bases unmatched to any gene: 10. Germline CDR1 is SNHLY and CDR2 is FYNNEI. The CDR3: CASSADRGIYEQYF. CDR3 nucleotides: TGTGCCAGCAGCGCTGACAGGGGGATTTATGAGCAGTACTTC.

V gene TRBV2 combines with J gene TRBJ2-3; 7 bases are a match to TRBD1. Germline V gene data show CDR1 as SNHLY and CDR2 as FYNNEI. After removal of 6 bases from V and 7 bases from J, the junction contained 10 bases not matched to a gene. CDR3 length equals 14 residues. CDR3: CASSGVGGANTQYF. CDR3 DNA sequence: TGTGCCAGCAGCGGAGTAGGGGGCGCAAATACGCAGTATTTT.

The rearrangement joins TRBV19 to TRBJ2-7, with D possibly being TRBD1 (6 bases). The CDR3 length is 16 residues. Germline loops: CDR1 LNHDA, CDR2 SQIVND (reference sequence). Trimming shortened V by 3 bases and J by 3 bases, and 18 bases separated the two germline ends. CDR3 in amino acids: CASSMVFRDKYYEQYF. In nucleotides, the CDR3 is TGTGCCAGTAGTATGGTCTTCCGGGACAAGTACTACGAGCAGTACTTC.

The CDR3 DNA sequence: TGCGCCAGCAGCTTGGGGACTGGGAATTCACCCCTCCACTTT. This encodes CASSLGTGNSPLHF. The chain employs TRBV5-1 and TRBJ1-6; D ambiguous. CDR1 and CDR2 (germline): SGHRS, YFSETQ. With 0 bases removed from V and 7 bases from J, the gap between germline ends came to 8 bases. The CDR3 is 14 residues long.

The chain links TRBV19 to TRBJ1-2; D may be TRBD1 (5 bases). The germline V gene encodes CDR1 LNHDA and CDR2 SQIVND (reference sequence). Trimming stripped 6 bases from V and 6 bases from J, with 14 bases between. The CDR3 is 13 amino acids. CDR3: CASRLAGENGYTF. The CDR3 nucleotides are TGTGCCAGTAGATTGGCGGGGGAAAATGGCTACACCTTC.

The V and J genes are TRBV3-1 (or the pseudogene TRBV3-2) and TRBJ1-6; D uncertain. Germline assignment: CDR1 LGHDT and CDR2 YNNKEL (reference sequence). V lost 0 bases and J 11 bases, leaving 11 bases between the germline ends. This CDR3 is 14 amino acids long. Here the CDR3 reads CASSQDHPGPPLHF. CDR3 in DNA: TGTGCCAGCAGCCAAGATCACCCCGGTCCACCCCTCCACTTT.

This chain connects TRBV2 to TRBJ2-5; 8 nucleotides line up with TRBD2. V lost 7 bases to trimming and J lost 2 bases; unmatched junction nucleotides: 6. The CDR3 loop spans 14 amino acids. Per the germline V gene, CDR1 is SNHLY and CDR2 is FYNNEI. In DNA form, the CDR3 reads TGTGCCAGCATGCGGGGGGCCCTACAAGAGACCCAGTACTTC. Its protein is CASMRGALQETQYF.

The gene calls are TRBV7-2 and TRBJ2-3; D is unresolved. The CDR3 sequence is 15 residues long. The germline V gene has CDR1 SGHTA and CDR2 FQGNSA. V lost 2 bases, J lost 2 bases, and 11 bases lay in between. CDR3 loop: CASSLRGSPTDTQYF. In DNA, the CDR3 is TGTGCCAGCAGCTTACGAGGCTCCCCCACAGATACGCAGTATTTT.

J is TRBJ1-4 and V is TRBV7-9; no clear D. CDR3 length equals 13 residues. Trimming cost V 3 bases and J 8 bases, with 10 bases left between them. Germline assignment: CDR1 SEHNR and CDR2 FQNEAQ (reference sequence). The CDR3, as DNA: TGTGCCAGCAGCTTCGCGGGAGGGGAAAAACTGTTTTTT. Residues: CASSFAGGEKLFF.

This chain connects TRBV7-2 to TRBJ2-1, with D possibly matching TRBD2 (5 bases). Trimming took 3 bases from V and 8 from J, leaving 17 bases between them. The CDR3 has 15 amino acids. Germline CDR1 reads SGHTA; CDR2 reads FQGNSA. The CDR3, as DNA: TGTGCCAGCAGCTTGACGACTAACTCAGGCGATGAGCAGTTCTTC. Its protein is CASSLTTNSGDEQFF.